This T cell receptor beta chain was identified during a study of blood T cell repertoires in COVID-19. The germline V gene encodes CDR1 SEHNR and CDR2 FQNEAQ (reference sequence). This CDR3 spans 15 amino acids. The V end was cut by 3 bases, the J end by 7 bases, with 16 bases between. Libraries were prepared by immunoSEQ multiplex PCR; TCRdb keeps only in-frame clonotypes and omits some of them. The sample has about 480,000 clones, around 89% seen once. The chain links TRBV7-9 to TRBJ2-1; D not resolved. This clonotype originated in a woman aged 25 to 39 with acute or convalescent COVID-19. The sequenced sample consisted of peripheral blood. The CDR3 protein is CASSFGGPLSNEQFF. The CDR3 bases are TGTGCCAGCAGCTTTGGTGGGCCTTTGTCGAATGAGCAGTTCTTC. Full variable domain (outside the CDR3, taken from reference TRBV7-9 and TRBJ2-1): DTGVSQNPRHKITKRGQNVTFRCDPISEHNRLYWYRQTLGQGPEFLTYFQNEAQLEKSRLLSDRFSAERPKGSFSTLEIQRTEQGDSAMYLCASSFGGPLSNEQFFGPGTRLTVL.